These T cell receptor beta chains were read from a single sample in a study of shared clonotypes between healthy human individuals. The repertoire was sequenced with immunoSEQ multiplex PCR; TCRdb's copy has only in-frame clones and lacks some. The sample consists of 150,000 to 200,000 clones, around 63% of them appearing once. The sample taken for sequencing was memory CD4+ T cells sorted from blood. These receptors came from a man aged 30 to 45 in good health. Both conserved end residues are part of each CDR3. Each record gives: CDR3 DNA, CDR3 protein, V gene, J gene, clone size, D gene. A D gene is named only where the DNA matches it firmly. Size values are once, few and many counts, or a class for expanded clones, and some rows have none.

TGTGCCAGCAGTCCTAGGGGACTCCAAACGAATGAGCAGTTCTTC,CASSPRGLQTNEQFF,TRBV27,TRBJ2-1,-,-
TGTGCCAGCAGTGAAGTACAGGGTGGCACAGATACGCAGTATTTT,CASSEVQGGTDTQYF,TRBV6-1,TRBJ2-3,-,-
TGCAGCGTTGAAGGTCCGACAGGCGACCAAGAGACCCAGTACTTC,CSVEGPTGDQETQYF,TRBV29-1,TRBJ2-5,few,-
TGTGCCAGCAGCATAAATGAGATTAACACCGGGGAGCTGTTTTTT,CASSINEINTGELFF,TRBV28,TRBJ2-2,-,-
TGTGCCAGCAGTGGGGGGGGGCCAGAGACCCAGTACTTC,CASSGGGPETQYF,TRBV28,TRBJ2-5,-,-
TGTGCCAGCAGCTTAGCGCGGGACAGCTACGAGCAGTACTTC,CASSLARDSYEQYF,TRBV7-2,TRBJ2-7,-,-
TGTGCCAGTGATGGAGGCTACTTCTCTGGAAACACCATATATTTT,CASDGGYFSGNTIYF,TRBV19,TRBJ1-3,-,-
TGTGCCAGCAGCACTCCCCGCGGCAGGGAGGGATCCTACGAGCAGTACTTC,CASSTPRGREGSYEQYF,TRBV28,TRBJ2-7,few,TRBD2
TGTGCCAGCAGCACGACGACGGTGATTAGCAATCAGCCCCAGCATTTT,CASSTTTVISNQPQHF,TRBV11-2,TRBJ1-5,once,-
TGTGCCAGCAGTCCCAGGGACAGGGCAAATGAAAAACTGTTTTTT,CASSPRDRANEKLFF,TRBV28,TRBJ1-4,-,TRBD1
TGTGCCAGCCGGAACCGCGGGGGTGGTAGCACTGAAGCTTTCTTT,CASRNRGGGSTEAFF,TRBV7-2,TRBJ1-1,few,-
TGTGCCAGCTCTATGAAGGCAGGGGGAGATACGCAGTATTTT,CASSMKAGGDTQYF,TRBV5-4,TRBJ2-3,few,TRBD1
TGCGCCAGCAGCGACAGGGGGTATGAGCAGTTCTTC,CASSDRGYEQFF,TRBV5-1,TRBJ2-1,-,TRBD1
TGTGCCAGCAGTGTTTTCCTAGCGGACACAGATACGCAGTATTTT,CASSVFLADTDTQYF,TRBV2,TRBJ2-3,-,TRBD2
TGTGCCAGTACCGACAGTGAGCGGAGGGTCACCGGGGAGCTGTTTTTT,CASTDSERRVTGELFF,TRBV19,TRBJ2-2,few,-
TGTGCCAGCAGCTTAACCGGTCCAGGGGGGGACACAGATACGCAGTATTTT,CASSLTGPGGDTDTQYF,TRBV7-3,TRBJ2-3,few,-
TGCGCCAGCACCCAGCAGAACCACACCGGGGAGCTGTTTTTT,CASTQQNHTGELFF,TRBV5-1,TRBJ2-2,-,-
TGTGCCAGCAGCCGAGGACTAGTCGGATCCGGGGAGCTGTTTTTT,CASSRGLVGSGELFF,TRBV9,TRBJ2-2,-,TRBD2
TGTGCCAGCAGCTGGACAGGGGGCGCGGCACACTACGAGCAGTACTTC,CASSWTGGAAHYEQYF,TRBV5-6,TRBJ2-7,-,TRBD1
TGTGCCAGCAGCGAGATACAGGGAAGTGGAGAGACCCAGTACTTC,CASSEIQGSGETQYF,TRBV9,TRBJ2-5,-,-
TGTGCCAGCAGTGAAAACGGGAGCGGGACCCAGTACTTC,CASSENGSGTQYF,TRBV2,TRBJ2-5,few,-
TGTGCCAGCAGCAAAACGACAGGGGGGGATACTGAAGCTTTCTTT,CASSKTTGGDTEAFF,TRBV7-3,TRBJ1-1,few,TRBD1
TGTGCCAGCAGCTTAGACAGTCCAGATACGCAGTATTTT,CASSLDSPDTQYF,TRBV7-6,TRBJ2-3,medium-sized,-